These T cell receptor beta chains were read from a single sample in a study of T cells after yellow fever vaccination. One entry per CDR3 protein results from TCRdb running MiXCR on the 5' RACE reads. This sample yields about 22,000 distinct CDR3 sequences, of which roughly 5.6% are seen a single time; around 18% belongs to the top ten. The input for sequencing was PBMCs, either bulk or a sorted T-cell subset (CD4+, CD8+, memory, or dextramer-sorted; not recorded which), taken 35 to 50 days after the first yellow fever vaccination. The receptors were gathered from a young man who received the YFV17D yellow fever vaccine. Both conserved end residues are part of each CDR3. D genes are given only for firm matches. The listing skips clone size in some rows; elsewhere it reads once, few, many or a size class.

j_call	v_call	d_call	clone_size	cdr3_aa	cdr3_nt
TRBJ2-1	TRBV28	TRBD2	many	CASSLWGGGAYNEQFF	TGTGCCAGCAGTTTATGGGGCGGGGGGGCATACAATGAGCAGTTCTTC
TRBJ2-3	TRBV29-1	NA	many	CSLIFADTQYF	TGCAGCCTCATCTTTGCAGATACGCAGTATTTT
TRBJ2-3	TRBV11-2	NA	many	CASSLGATDTQYF	TGTGCCAGCAGCTTAGGGGCCACAGATACGCAGTATTTT
TRBJ1-4	TRBV15	TRBD1	many	CATKDNRGLEANEKLFF	TGTGCCACCAAAGATAACAGGGGTCTCGAAGCTAATGAAAAACTGTTTTTT
TRBJ2-7	TRBV6-5	NA	many	CASRTTGVGAYEQYF	TGTGCCAGCAGAACCACCGGTGTAGGTGCCTACGAGCAGTACTTC
TRBJ1-2	TRBV27	NA	many	CASSPTRRFYGYTF	TGTGCCAGCAGTCCCACCCGACGGTTTTATGGCTACACCTTC
TRBJ2-3	TRBV7-9	TRBD2	many	CASSPRTSPDTQYF	TGTGCCAGCAGCCCTCGGACTAGTCCAGATACGCAGTATTTT
TRBJ1-5	TRBV10-3	NA	many	CAISGDRASNQPQHF	TGTGCCATCAGTGGAGACAGAGCTAGCAATCAGCCCCAGCATTTT
TRBJ2-3	TRBV20-1	NA	few	CSARDFLAGTDTQYF	TGCAGTGCTAGAGATTTTTTAGCGGGCACAGATACGCAGTATTTT
TRBJ2-4	TRBV4-3	TRBD1	medium-sized	CASSQARTGGWSKNIQYF	TGCGCCAGCAGCCAAGCCCGGACAGGGGGCTGGTCCAAAAACATTCAGTACTTC
TRBJ2-5	TRBV20-1	NA	many	CSATKATQYF	TGCAGTGCTACTAAGGCGACCCAGTACTTC
TRBJ2-5	TRBV6-1	TRBD1	many	CASSEATGGQETQYF	TGTGCCAGCAGTGAAGCGACAGGGGGCCAAGAGACCCAGTACTTC
TRBJ2-5	TRBV2	NA	NA	CASSRETQYF	TGTGCCAGCAGCCGGGAGACCCAGTACTTC
TRBJ1-1	TRBV5-1	NA	many	CASSLQTNTEAFF	TGCGCCAGCAGCTTGCAGACTAACACTGAAGCTTTCTTT
TRBJ1-4	TRBV25-1	NA	many	CASSEQGLNEKLFF	TGTGCCAGCAGTGAACAGGGTCTCAATGAAAAACTGTTTTTT
TRBJ2-7	TRBV6-5	NA	many	CASSFDTALGYEQYF	TGTGCCAGCAGCTTTGACACAGCCTTAGGGTACGAGCAGTACTTC
TRBJ2-2	TRBV20-1	TRBD2	many	CSARDPNSGASDTGELFF	TGCAGTGCTAGAGATCCGAATAGCGGGGCATCTGACACCGGGGAGCTGTTTTTT
TRBJ2-1	TRBV6-6	NA	many	CASSPPSLVLEFF	TGTGCCAGCAGTCCTCCCTCTCTAGTGTTAGAGTTCTTC
TRBJ2-3	TRBV5-1	TRBD1	medium-sized	CASSLRTGVTDTQYF	TGCGCCAGCAGCCTAAGGACAGGAGTCACAGATACGCAGTATTTT
TRBJ2-3	TRBV5-1	TRBD1	many	CASSFYRDRGPDTQYF	TGCGCCAGCAGCTTTTACCGGGACAGGGGACCAGATACGCAGTATTTT
TRBJ1-2	TRBV28	TRBD1	many	CASSLGGQGKVAF	TGTGCCAGCAGTTTAGGGGGACAGGGAAAAGTGGCCTTC
TRBJ2-3	TRBV24-1	TRBD2	many	CATSPGTRGSTDTQYF	TGTGCCACCAGTCCCGGGACTAGGGGTAGCACAGATACGCAGTATTTT
TRBJ1-1	TRBV10-3	NA	large	CAISESRRFTEAFF	TGTGCCATCAGTGAGTCACGGAGGTTCACTGAAGCTTTCTTT
TRBJ1-4	TRBV11-2	NA	many	CASSLRSWEKLFF	TGTGCCAGCAGCTTGAGATCTTGGGAAAAACTGTTTTTT
TRBJ1-5	TRBV6-5	TRBD1	many	CASRPGQTGNQPQHF	TGTGCCAGCAGACCGGGACAGACGGGCAATCAGCCCCAGCATTTT
TRBJ2-3	TRBV4-1	NA	many	CASSQSGSGTLGDTQYF	TGCGCCAGCAGCCAAAGTGGGTCAGGGACCCTCGGGGATACGCAGTATTTT
TRBJ1-1	TRBV5-4	NA	many	CASSFGGSDTEAFF	TGTGCCAGCAGCTTTGGGGGCAGTGACACTGAAGCTTTCTTT
TRBJ1-6	TRBV4-3	NA	many	CASSQDKGLGSPLHF	TGCGCCAGCAGCCAAGATAAGGGGCTAGGGTCACCCCTCCACTTT
TRBJ2-7	TRBV18	TRBD1	many	CASVRGQGENEQYF	TGTGCCAGCGTCCGCGGCCAGGGGGAAAACGAGCAGTACTTC
TRBJ1-6	TRBV3-1	NA	many	CASSFTQRDLNF	TGTGCCAGCAGCTTCACGCAGCGGGACCTAAACTTT
TRBJ2-7	TRBV6-2/TRBV6-3	NA	many	CASSYGVEREQYF	TGTGCCAGCAGTTACGGGGTTGAGCGCGAGCAGTACTTC
TRBJ1-1	TRBV20-1	NA	NA	CCARQPGRLLLNTEAFF	TGCTGTGCTAGACAGCCGGGACGCTTACTTTTGAACACTGAAGCTTTCTTT
TRBJ2-5	TRBV28	TRBD2	many	CASSRAWASGEETQYF	TGTGCCAGCAGTCGGGCTTGGGCTAGCGGGGAAGAGACCCAGTACTTC
TRBJ1-1	TRBV18	NA	many	CASSPSRGGTEAFF	TGTGCCAGCTCACCTTCTAGGGGCGGGACTGAAGCTTTCTTT
TRBJ1-1	TRBV2	NA	many	CASSMTVNTEAFF	TGTGCCAGCAGTATGACAGTGAACACTGAAGCTTTCTTT
TRBJ2-6	TRBV7-2	NA	many	CASSLAGSGANVLTF	TGTGCCAGCAGCTTAGCCGGCTCTGGGGCCAACGTCCTGACTTTC
TRBJ2-2	TRBV7-3	TRBD1	many	CASSRQGIDGELFF	TGTGCCAGCAGCCGACAGGGTATAGACGGGGAGCTGTTTTTT